Presented here are 2 T cell receptor beta chains from one specimen sequenced in a study of blood T cells in healthy people across ages. Together with a sample-barcoded 5' primer, a J-beta primer mix was included in a second PCR lasting roughly 6 to 12 cycles. TCRdb re-derived calls from the 5' RACE reads in MiXCR, one entry per CDR3 protein. The repertoire holds approximately 1,100,000 distinct CDR3 sequences, with under 55% as singletons. Sequenced sample: blood. These receptors were collected from a woman in her sixties in good health.

The gene calls are TRBV7-2 and TRBJ2-7; TRBD2 aligns across 11 bases. V lost 5 bases to trimming and J lost 2 bases; unmatched junction nucleotides: 2. This CDR3 has 14 amino acids. Per the germline V gene, CDR1 is SGHTA and CDR2 is FQGNSA. The chain's CDR3 is CASSKLAGAYEQYF. The DNA of the CDR3 is TGTGCCAGCAGCAAACTAGCGGGAGCCTACGAGCAGTACTTC.

The chain couples TRBV20-1 to TRBJ2-1; 9 bases line up with TRBD2. This CDR3 has 15 amino acids. Germline V gene sequence: CDR1 DFQATT, CDR2 SNEGSKA (reference sequence). With 3 bases clipped from V and 6 bases from J, the junction kept 9 bases outside the gene matches. This chain's CDR3 is CSASNPGLAGNEQFF. CDR3 nucleotides: TGCAGTGCTAGCAATCCGGGACTAGCAGGCAATGAGCAGTTCTTC.